Below are 32 T cell receptor beta chains sequenced from a single sample in a study of cytomegalovirus exposure and HLA in healthy donors. The PCR contained 60 Vbeta and 13 Jbeta primers. Sequencing was performed with immunoSEQ multiplex PCR; in TCRdb, only in-frame clones are kept and a portion is missing. The top ten hold around 4% of the sample, which has around 120,000 clones, 70% to 85% seen once. The sample consisted of PBMCs. These receptors were taken from a human donor in good health.

The chain uses TRBV27 and TRBJ2-2, with 9 bases matching TRBD2. The trim removed 4 bases at V and 2 bases at J, leaving 8 bases unmatched. The length of the CDR3 is 17 residues. Germline loops: CDR1 MNHEY, CDR2 SMNVEV (reference sequence). Here the CDR3 DNA reads TGTGCCAGCAGTTCCCCCCGAGGGACTAGCAACACCGGGGAGCTGTTTTTT. Residues: CASSSPRGTSNTGELFF.

The chain carries TRBV28 and TRBJ1-1; TRBD1 matches 8 bases. CDR1 is MDHEN and CDR2 is SYDVKM in the germline V gene. With 6 bases clipped from V and 4 bases from J, the junction kept 7 bases outside the gene matches. The CDR3 length is 14 residues. The CDR3 DNA reads as TGTGCCAGCAGATCGACAGGGGATGGCACTGAAGCTTTCTTT. Amino acid sequence: CASRSTGDGTEAFF.

The chain employs TRBV6-9 and TRBJ1-6; D is perhaps TRBD1 (6 bases). Germline V lookup: CDR1 MNHGY, CDR2 SVAAGI. V was shortened by 6 bases and J by 11 bases, with 17 bases between the two germline ends. The CDR3 contains 14 residues. The CDR3 DNA reads as TGTGCCAGCAGCTCATCCGGGACACTGACACCCCTCCACTTT. This gives the protein CASSSSGTLTPLHF.

The rearrangement uses TRBV18 and TRBJ1-2, with 8 nucleotides matching TRBD1. The CDR3 has 15 amino acids. V shed 2 bases, J shed 4 bases, and the junction held 6 bases outside the gene matches. Germline V CDR1 and CDR2: KGHSH, LQKENI. CDR3 sequence: CASSPARDRPYGYTF. The DNA for the CDR3 is TGTGCCAGCTCACCAGCCCGGGACAGGCCCTATGGCTACACCTTC.

V is TRBV5-1 and J is TRBJ2-1; TRBD2 might be the D (6 bases). The CDR3 covers 15 residues. V was cut by 3 bases and J by 4 bases, with 14 bases left in between. Germline CDR1 is SGHRS and CDR2 is YFSETQ. CDR3 DNA: TGCGCCAGCAGCTCTCCGGGACTCGCTTACAATGAGCAGTTCTTC. Translating gives CASSSPGLAYNEQFF.

The V call is TRBV6-1, the J call TRBJ1-5, with TRBD1 matching over 9 bases. CDR1 is MNHNS, CDR2 SASEGT, per germline. The length of the CDR3 is 14 residues. V shed 7 bases and J 5 bases; nucleotides not matched to a gene: 6. This chain's CDR3 is CASTLRDRDQPQHF. Written as DNA, the CDR3 is TGTGCCAGCACCCTAAGGGACAGGGATCAGCCCCAGCATTTT.

The rearrangement uses TRBV28 and TRBJ1-1, with D unresolved. Germline CDR1 and CDR2: MDHEN and SYDVKM. V was shortened by 5 bases and J by 9 bases, with 10 bases between the two germline ends. This CDR3 contains 11 residues. CDR3 amino acids: CASSLEQKAFF. DNA for the CDR3: TGTGCCAGCAGTCTGGAACAGAAAGCTTTCTTT.

As for this clone: The identical CDR3 is also encoded by other nucleotide sequences in the sample. The genes are TRBV28 and TRBJ2-3; maybe TRBD1 (6 bases). CDR1 is MDHEN and CDR2 is SYDVKM in the germline V gene. The ends were cut back, 8 bases at V and 8 bases at J, with 26 bases in the middle. The CDR3 loop spans 16 amino acids. The CDR3 is CASGVYRAGGVGTQYF. The CDR3 nucleotides read TGTGCCAGCGGCGTATACAGGGCTGGGGGTGTGGGTACGCAGTATTTT.

The genes are TRBV2 and TRBJ2-1; TRBD2 aligns across 10 bases. Germline lookup yields CDR1 SNHLY and CDR2 FYNNEI. After removal of 6 bases from V and 10 bases from J, the junction contained 12 bases not matched to a gene. The CDR3 is 15 amino acids. CDR3 protein: CASSPRSGGRQEQFF. CDR3 nucleotide sequence: TGTGCCAGCAGCCCCCGTAGCGGGGGGAGACAGGAGCAGTTCTTC.

The J gene is TRBJ2-3, the V gene TRBV19; D call uncertain. Trimming left V 3 bases short and J 1 base short, with 11 bases between. The CDR3 contains 15 residues. Germline values: CDR1 LNHDA, CDR2 SQIVND (reference sequence). CDR3 sequence: CASSMSAGGTDTQYF. As DNA, the CDR3 is TGTGCCAGTAGTATGAGTGCCGGAGGCACAGATACGCAGTATTTT.

The chain uses TRBV11-2 and TRBJ2-7, with 7 nucleotides matching TRBD1. The germline V gene has CDR1 SGHAT and CDR2 FQNNGV. CDR3 length: 13 amino acids. Losses at the gene ends were 5 bases for V and 4 bases for J; bases not matched to a gene: 5. The CDR3 is CASSGTVGYEQYF. CDR3 in DNA: TGTGCCAGCAGCGGGACAGTCGGATACGAGCAGTACTTC.

The chain uses TRBV27 and TRBJ1-6; 7 bases fit TRBD1. CDR3 length: 13 residues. The germline V gene encodes CDR1 MNHEY and CDR2 SMNVEV (reference sequence). V gave up 8 bases and J gave up 7 bases; unmatched junction bases: 5. CDR3 region: CASATGVNSPLHF. CDR3 in DNA: TGTGCCAGCGCAACAGGGGTGAATTCACCCCTCCACTTT.

The V call is TRBV10-3, the J call TRBJ2-3, with 14 bases identical to TRBD2. CDR3 length: 17 amino acids. With 6 bases clipped from V and 6 bases from J, the junction kept 11 bases outside the gene matches. Germline V lookup: CDR1 ENHRY, CDR2 SYGVKD. The CDR3 bases are TGTGCCATCAGCCCCGGGACTAGCGGGAGAAGTGGCGATACGCAGTATTTT. This codes for CAISPGTSGRSGDTQYF.

This CDR3 is CASSIAGNKAFF. Here the CDR3 DNA reads TGTGCCAGTAGTATAGCCGGGAATAAAGCTTTCTTT. The chain recombines TRBV19 with TRBJ1-1; D is ambiguous. Germline CDR1 is LNHDA and CDR2 is SQIVND (reference sequence). CDR3 size: 12 residues. With 1 base removed from V and 9 bases from J, the gap between germline ends came to 9 bases.

This clone was observed a few times. The chain has TRBV5-4 and TRBJ1-1, with 10 bases that match TRBD1. V shed 4 bases and J 5 bases; nucleotides not matched to a gene: 8. The CDR3 is made up of 15 amino acids. CDR1 is SGHNT, CDR2 YYREEE, per germline (reference sequence). The CDR3 protein is CASSLPGQGRTEAFF. CDR3 in DNA: TGTGCCAGCAGCCTGCCGGGACAGGGGAGAACTGAAGCTTTCTTT.

The V call is TRBV7-9, the J call TRBJ2-7; 10 bases align to TRBD2. This CDR3 has 14 residues. Germline trimming cut 1 base from V and 5 bases from J; bases unmatched to any gene: 2. Germline CDR1 is SEHNR and CDR2 is FQNEAQ (reference sequence). The chain's CDR3 is CASSLGGTSDEQYF. The CDR3, as DNA: TGTGCCAGCAGCTTAGGGGGGACTAGCGACGAGCAGTACTTC.

The chain combines TRBV18 with TRBJ2-3; tentative D call: TRBD2 (5 bases). Germline V gives CDR1 KGHSH, CDR2 LQKENI. Trimming took off 3 bases at V and 5 bases at J, with 12 bases between the two ends. CDR3 length equals 14 residues. The DNA for the CDR3 is TGTGCCAGCTCACCCCGGGAACGGGGAGATACGCAGTATTTT. Translating it yields CASSPRERGDTQYF.

The rearrangement uses TRBV2 and TRBJ2-5, with 7 positions matching TRBD2. J was trimmed by 2 bases and V by 6 bases; bases with no gene match: 9. The CDR3 sequence is 15 residues long. Germline CDR1 and CDR2: SNHLY and FYNNEI. CDR3 sequence: CASRRTSVRQETQYF. As DNA, the CDR3 is TGTGCCAGCAGGAGAACTAGCGTTAGACAAGAGACCCAGTACTTC. Combining the CDR3 with reference TRBV2 and TRBJ2-5 gives the whole variable domain EPEVTQTPSHQVTQMGQEVILRCVPISNHLYFYWYRQILGQKVEFLVSFYNNEISEKSEIFDDQFSVERPDGSNFTLKIRSTKLEDSAMYFCASRRTSVRQETQYFGPGTRLLVL.

This sequence joins TRBV6-6 and TRBJ1-1, with 9 bases fitting TRBD1. Germline-derived CDR1 and CDR2 are MNHNY and SVGAGI (reference sequence). CDR3 size: 13 residues. Trimming cost V 2 bases and J 8 bases; bases outside gene matches: 3. The CDR3 sequence is CASSYRDRDEAFF. CDR3 DNA: TGTGCCAGCAGTTACCGGGACAGGGACGAAGCTTTCTTT.

The chain combines TRBV6-4 with TRBJ2-7; 13 bases fit TRBD2. CDR1 and CDR2 from the germline V gene are MRHNA and SNTAGT. Losses at the gene ends were 6 bases for V and 0 bases for J; bases not matched to a gene: 17. There are 20 residues in the CDR3. As DNA, the CDR3 is TGTGCCAGCAGGGCCCCACCGGGAGGGACTAGCGGGACCAGCTCCTACGAGCAGTACTTC. This sequence encodes CASRAPPGGTSGTSSYEQYF.

The CDR3 DNA reads TGTGCCAGTAGTATGTTTGAGGGCACTCAGCCCCAGCATTTT. It specifies CASSMFEGTQPQHF. The V call is TRBV19, the J call TRBJ1-5; D remains ambiguous. CDR3 length: 14 residues. The V and J ends lost 3 bases and 6 bases respectively, with 12 bases between them. CDR1 is LNHDA and CDR2 is SQIVND in the germline V gene (reference sequence).

CDR3 in amino acids: CASSVEGDRQGGKNIQYF. The CDR3 region has the DNA TGTGCCAGCAGTGTCGAAGGGGATAGACAGGGGGGCAAAAACATTCAGTACTTC. The rearrangement joins TRBV2 to TRBJ2-4; TRBD1 aligns across 9 bases. The CDR3 has 18 residues. V gave up 4 bases and J gave up 3 bases; unmatched junction bases: 13. Looked up from germline, CDR1 is SNHLY and CDR2 is FYNNEI.

V and J are TRBV28 and TRBJ2-7, with 8 bases matching TRBD2. This CDR3 has 16 amino acids. The V gene's germline CDR1 is MDHEN and CDR2 SYDVKM. The junction had 12 bases not matched to a gene; V was cut back by 3 bases and J by 5 bases. CDR3 protein: CASSFPKTGGGNEQYF. The DNA for the CDR3 is TGTGCCAGCAGTTTCCCTAAGACCGGGGGGGGGAACGAGCAGTACTTC.

The V call is TRBV5-1, the J call TRBJ1-5, with unresolved D. The germline CDR1 and CDR2 sequences are SGHRS and YFSETQ. The CDR3 consists of 15 residues. Trimming took 1 base from V and 0 from J, leaving 8 bases between them. The CDR3 reads CASSLSGNSNQPQHF. CDR3 DNA: TGCGCCAGCAGCTTGTCCGGGAATAGCAATCAGCCCCAGCATTTT.

V usage is TRBV9 and J usage is TRBJ2-5; 11 positions agree with TRBD2. The CDR3 extends over 15 amino acids. V lost 4 bases and J lost 5; bases outside the gene matches: 7. Germline V gene data show CDR1 as SGDLS and CDR2 as YYNGEE. CDR3 DNA sequence: TGTGCCAGCAGCCCAATAGCGGGAGGGGGGGAGACCCAGTACTTC. This encodes CASSPIAGGGETQYF.

This chain links TRBV30 with TRBJ1-3; D unresolved. The length of the CDR3 is 11 residues. The germline V gene has CDR1 GTSNPN and CDR2 SVGIG (reference sequence). Between the trimmed V and J ends, which lost 7 bases and 4 bases, there was a span of 8 bases. The CDR3 sequence: CALRGGNTIYF. The CDR3, as DNA: TGTGCCTTGCGCGGGGGAAACACCATATATTTT.

This chain uses TRBV7-9 with TRBJ2-1, with TRBD2 matching over 10 bases. Germline CDR1 SEHNR, CDR2 FQNEAQ (reference sequence). The CDR3 loop spans 18 amino acids. V trimming: 2 bases; J trimming: 3 bases; junction bases outside the gene matches: 10. The CDR3 protein is CASSLWGITSGDYNEQFF. The CDR3 nucleotides are TGTGCCAGCAGCTTATGGGGGATTACTAGCGGGGACTACAATGAGCAGTTCTTC.

This clone was seen a handful of times. The rearrangement links TRBV19 to TRBJ2-5; D unresolved. The V end was cut by 1 base, the J end by 1 base, with 7 bases between. This CDR3 comprises 14 residues. Germline V gives CDR1 LNHDA, CDR2 SQIVND (reference sequence). For the CDR3, the DNA is TGTGCCAGTAGTATAGGTGCTAGCCAAGAGACCCAGTACTTC. This gives the protein CASSIGASQETQYF. Full variable domain (outside the CDR3, taken from reference TRBV19 and TRBJ2-5): DGGITQSPKYLFRKEGQNVTLSCEQNLNHDAMYWYRQDPGQGLRLIYYSQIVNDFQKGDIAEGYSVSREKKESFPLTVTSAQKNPTAFYLCASSIGASQETQYFGPGTRLLVL.

J is TRBJ2-5 and V is TRBV5-1, with D perhaps matching TRBD2 (6 bases). The J call may not be correct, given that the DNA end is closer to TRBJ2-7. Germline V CDR1 and CDR2: SGHRS, YFSETQ. This CDR3 has 16 residues. The DNA of the CDR3 is TGCGCCAGCAGCTTGGTTGGGGGAGGTTCCTCCTACGAGCAGTACTTC. As protein: CASSLVGGGSSYEQYF.

The chain carries TRBV18 and TRBJ2-7, with TRBD2 as a possible D gene (6 bases). CDR1 and CDR2 (germline): KGHSH, LQKENI. CDR3 size: 15 residues. V was pared by 1 base and J by 6 bases, with 16 bases between. The CDR3, as DNA: TGTGCCAGCTCACCACAGGAGGGAAGGTCCCGCGAGCAGTACTTC. Translation: CASSPQEGRSREQYF.

The V and J genes are TRBV7-2 and TRBJ1-3, with D hard to call. The V and J ends lost 5 bases and 4 bases respectively, with 9 bases between them. The CDR3 consists of 13 residues. Germline V gene data show CDR1 as SGHTA and CDR2 as FQGNSA. The CDR3 region has the DNA TGTGCCAGCAGCCCAGGCCCAGGAAACACCATATATTTT. As protein: CASSPGPGNTIYF. The complete variable domain, with remaining parts taken from reference TRBV7-2 and TRBJ1-3, reads GAGVSQSPSNKVTEKGKDVELRCDPISGHTALYWYRQSLGQGLEFLIYFQGNSAPDKSGLPSDRFSAERTGGSVSTLTIQRTQQEDSAVYLCASSPGPGNTIYFGEGSWLTVV.

This clone turned up a few times. This sequence joins TRBV2 and TRBJ1-5; unclear D gene. CDR3 length equals 14 residues. Germline V gives CDR1 SNHLY, CDR2 FYNNEI. Trimming took 2 bases from V and 4 from J, leaving 9 bases between them. CDR3 sequence: CASSERRPNQPQHF. The CDR3 coding sequence is TGTGCCAGCAGTGAACGCAGGCCGAATCAGCCCCAGCATTTT. The whole variable domain, remainder taken from reference TRBV2 and TRBJ1-5, is EPEVTQTPSHQVTQMGQEVILRCVPISNHLYFYWYRQILGQKVEFLVSFYNNEISEKSEIFDDQFSVERPDGSNFTLKIRSTKLEDSAMYFCASSERRPNQPQHFGDGTRLSIL.